A selection of T cell receptor beta chains follows, all from one sample in a study of T cell responses to AZD1222 COVID-19 vaccine. Data came from immunoSEQ multiplex PCR; TCRdb stores just in-frame clones and leaves some out. This sample has some 150,000 clones; 75% to 95% occur once, and the top ten carry about 3%. Sequenced material: peripheral blood, taken on day 0 of MenACWY control vaccination. The receptors were gathered from an adult in good health. The CDR3 runs from the conserved cysteine through the conserved F or W. The order of the fields is J gene, D gene, clone size, V gene, CDR3 DNA, CDR3 protein. The D gene is left open where the match is weak. Not all rows give a size; the values are once, few, many and, for expanded clones, a class.

J: TRBJ2-6; D: NA; size: NA; V: TRBV2; DNA: TGTGCCAGCACCCAGGGTTCCGGGGCCAACGTCCTGACTTTC; CDR3: CASTQGSGANVLTF
J: TRBJ1-1; D: NA; size: NA; V: TRBV18; DNA: TGTGCCAGCTCAACGGAGGTTACTGAAGCTTTCTTT; CDR3: CASSTEVTEAFF
J: TRBJ2-7; D: NA; size: NA; V: TRBV6-1; DNA: TGTGCCAGCAGTGAGTTCACAGGGAACGGTAGGCAGTACTTC; CDR3: CASSEFTGNGRQYF
J: TRBJ1-5; D: NA; size: NA; V: TRBV2; DNA: TGTGCCAGCAGGGCAGAGAATCAGCCCCAGCATTTT; CDR3: CASRAENQPQHF
J: TRBJ2-6; D: NA; size: few; V: TRBV10-1; DNA: TGCGCCAGCAGTGAATCAGGGTCTGGGGCCAACGTCCTGACTTTC; CDR3: CASSESGSGANVLTF
J: TRBJ2-1; D: TRBD1; size: NA; V: TRBV27; DNA: TGTGCCAGCACCTCGCTGGGGACAGCGCGCTACAATGAGCAGTTCTTC; CDR3: CASTSLGTARYNEQFF
J: TRBJ1-2; D: NA; size: NA; V: TRBV7-9; DNA: TGTGCCAGCAGCTTAGACAGTTTCTATGGCTACACCTTC; CDR3: CASSLDSFYGYTF
J: TRBJ1-1; D: NA; size: NA; V: TRBV6-5; DNA: TGTGCCAGCAGTTACCCCACAGGGATGAACACTGAAGCTTTCTTT; CDR3: CASSYPTGMNTEAFF
J: TRBJ1-1; D: TRBD1; size: NA; V: TRBV10-3; DNA: TGTGCCATCAGTGTTTCCCGCGACAGGGTAACTGGGACTGAAGCTTTCTTT; CDR3: CAISVSRDRVTGTEAFF
J: TRBJ1-2; D: TRBD1; size: once; V: TRBV5-6; DNA: TGTGCCAGCAGATACCGGGACAGGGGATCACATGGCTACACCTTC; CDR3: CASRYRDRGSHGYTF
J: TRBJ1-5; D: TRBD1; size: NA; V: TRBV7-9; DNA: TGTGCCAGCAGCATACAGGGGGCAGGTCAGCCCCAGCATTTT; CDR3: CASSIQGAGQPQHF
J: TRBJ2-3; D: NA; size: NA; V: TRBV7-8; DNA: TGTGCCAGCAGCGTCGGGACACACACAGATACGCAGTATTTT; CDR3: CASSVGTHTDTQYF
J: TRBJ1-1; D: TRBD1; size: NA; V: TRBV10-3; DNA: TGTGCCATCACCGGGACAGGGGAGGGCACTGAAGCTTTCTTT; CDR3: CAITGTGEGTEAFF
J: TRBJ1-3; D: NA; size: NA; V: TRBV30; DNA: TGTGCAGCCGGGGAATCCAACACCATATATTTT; CDR3: CAAGESNTIYF
J: TRBJ1-4; D: NA; size: NA; V: TRBV19; DNA: TGTGCCAGTAGTCTCCCACCAGGGAAACTGTTTTTT; CDR3: CASSLPPGKLFF
J: TRBJ1-1; D: TRBD1; size: NA; V: TRBV6-5; DNA: TGTGCCAGCAGCTTCCGACAGGGGAGGACTGAAGCTTTCTTT; CDR3: CASSFRQGRTEAFF
J: TRBJ1-2; D: NA; size: NA; V: TRBV5-6; DNA: TGTGCCAGCAGCTCGACGGTAAACTATGGCTACACCTTC; CDR3: CASSSTVNYGYTF
J: TRBJ2-4; D: NA; size: NA; V: TRBV3-1/TRBV3-2; DNA: TGTGCCAGCAGTCAACACTCATTAGCCAAAAACATTCAGTACTTC; CDR3: CASSQHSLAKNIQYF
J: TRBJ1-5; D: NA; size: NA; V: TRBV28; DNA: TGTGCCAGCAGTCGGACAGTTTATAGCAATCAGCCCCAGCATTTT; CDR3: CASSRTVYSNQPQHF
J: TRBJ1-1; D: NA; size: NA; V: TRBV6-5; DNA: TGTGCCAGCGGGACACCTATGAACACTGAAGCTTTCTTT; CDR3: CASGTPMNTEAFF
J: TRBJ2-7; D: NA; size: NA; V: TRBV2; DNA: TGTGCCAGCAGAAACCGGGCCCCGGGCTACGAGCAGTACTTC; CDR3: CASRNRAPGYEQYF
J: TRBJ1-1; D: NA; size: NA; V: TRBV10-3; DNA: TGTGCCATCAAAACAGGGATCGAGAACACTGAAGCTTTCTTT; CDR3: CAIKTGIENTEAFF
J: TRBJ1-2; D: NA; size: NA; V: TRBV27; DNA: TGTGCCAGCAGTTTAGTGGGCCCGGACAGAAACTATGGCTACACCTTC; CDR3: CASSLVGPDRNYGYTF
J: TRBJ1-1; D: NA; size: NA; V: TRBV7-9; DNA: TGTGCCAGCAGCCCCACCCCATCGGGCCACACTGAAGCTTTCTTT; CDR3: CASSPTPSGHTEAFF
J: TRBJ2-1; D: NA; size: NA; V: TRBV24-1; DNA: TGTGCCACCAGTGATGCAGGACAGAGCACGAATGAGCAGTTCTTC; CDR3: CATSDAGQSTNEQFF
J: TRBJ2-3; D: NA; size: NA; V: TRBV7-2; DNA: TGTGCCAGCAGCTTAAGAGGTCTTTCCAACACAGATACGCAGTATTTT; CDR3: CASSLRGLSNTDTQYF
J: TRBJ1-6; D: TRBD1; size: NA; V: TRBV18; DNA: TGTGCCAGCTCTTCCGATACAGGGGCTTCACCCCTCCACTTT; CDR3: CASSSDTGASPLHF
J: TRBJ1-2; D: NA; size: NA; V: TRBV5-4; DNA: TGTGCCAGCAGCTTGACGCGGACCCTAAACTATGGCTACACCTTC; CDR3: CASSLTRTLNYGYTF
J: TRBJ2-5; D: NA; size: NA; V: TRBV5-1; DNA: TGCGCCAGCAGCCCAGGGTCACAAGAGACCCAGTACTTC; CDR3: CASSPGSQETQYF
J: TRBJ1-4; D: NA; size: NA; V: TRBV5-8; DNA: TGTGCCAGCAGCTTGGAACTTGGTCCAGGGCTTAATGAAAAACTGTTTTTT; CDR3: CASSLELGPGLNEKLFF
J: TRBJ1-1; D: TRBD1; size: NA; V: TRBV10-1; DNA: TGCGCCAGCAGGAGGGACAGGGAGAACACTGAAGCTTTCTTT; CDR3: CASRRDRENTEAFF
J: TRBJ2-6; D: NA; size: NA; V: TRBV29-1; DNA: TGCAGCGTTAGGTCTGGGGCCAACGTCCTGACTTTC; CDR3: CSVRSGANVLTF
J: TRBJ2-6; D: NA; size: NA; V: TRBV11-2; DNA: TGTGCCAGCAGCTTAGGAGCAGGGGTTGGGGCCAACGTCCTGACTTTC; CDR3: CASSLGAGVGANVLTF
J: TRBJ1-5; D: NA; size: NA; V: TRBV11-2; DNA: TGTGCCAGCAGCTTAGCAGGTTATCAGCCCCAGCATTTT; CDR3: CASSLAGYQPQHF
J: TRBJ1-3; D: NA; size: NA; V: TRBV29-1; DNA: TGCAGCGTTTTGGTGGGAAACACCATATATTTT; CDR3: CSVLVGNTIYF
J: TRBJ1-5; D: NA; size: NA; V: TRBV7-8; DNA: TGTGCCAGCAGCTTTGAGGAGTCTAGCAATCAGCCCCAGCATTTT; CDR3: CASSFEESSNQPQHF
J: TRBJ2-7; D: TRBD1; size: NA; V: TRBV3-1/TRBV3-2; DNA: TGTGCCAGCAGCCAAGGGGTGCGGACAGGGGTCTACGAGCAGTACTTC; CDR3: CASSQGVRTGVYEQYF
J: TRBJ2-7; D: NA; size: NA; V: TRBV7-3; DNA: TGTGCCAGCAGCCCCTCGGGGCAGGGGGGACCTAAGGAGCAGTACTTC; CDR3: CASSPSGQGGPKEQYF
J: TRBJ1-6; D: NA; size: NA; V: TRBV9; DNA: TGTGCCAGCAGCGTAGGGGGGGCGGATAATTCACCCCTCCACTTT; CDR3: CASSVGGADNSPLHF
J: TRBJ1-1; D: NA; size: NA; V: TRBV10-3; DNA: TGTGCCATCACCGGGACCCAGGACACTGAAGCTTTCTTT; CDR3: CAITGTQDTEAFF
J: TRBJ2-2; D: TRBD2; size: NA; V: TRBV18; DNA: TGTGCCAGCTCACCTACTAGCGGGATAATCGGGGAGCTGTTTTTT; CDR3: CASSPTSGIIGELFF